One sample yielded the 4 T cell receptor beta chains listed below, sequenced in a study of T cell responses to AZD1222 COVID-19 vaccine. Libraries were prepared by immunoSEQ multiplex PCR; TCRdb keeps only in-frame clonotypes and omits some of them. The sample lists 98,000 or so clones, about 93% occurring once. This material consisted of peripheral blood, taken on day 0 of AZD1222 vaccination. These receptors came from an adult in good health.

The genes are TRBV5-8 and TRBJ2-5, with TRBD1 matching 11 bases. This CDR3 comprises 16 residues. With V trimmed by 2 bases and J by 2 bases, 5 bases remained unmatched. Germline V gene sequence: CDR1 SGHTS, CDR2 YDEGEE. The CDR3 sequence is CASSFGTGGRQETQYF. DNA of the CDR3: TGTGCCAGCAGCTTTGGGACAGGGGGACGGCAAGAGACCCAGTACTTC.

Here the CDR3 reads CASSPGLAGDLETQYF. The CDR3 DNA is TGTGCCAGCAGTCCCGGACTAGCGGGAGACTTGGAGACCCAGTACTTC. V and J are TRBV7-2 and TRBJ2-5; 13 bases are shared with TRBD2. Trimming cost V 6 bases and J 5 bases; bases outside gene matches: 9. The CDR3 is 16 residues long. Germline V gives CDR1 SGHTA, CDR2 FQGNSA.

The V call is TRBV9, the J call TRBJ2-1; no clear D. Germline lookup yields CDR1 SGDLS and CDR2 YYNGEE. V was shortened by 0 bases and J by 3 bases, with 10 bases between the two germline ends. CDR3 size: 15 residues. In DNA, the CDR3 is TGTGCCAGCAGCGTAGGTCTGGAGTACTACAATGAGCAGTTCTTC. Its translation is CASSVGLEYYNEQFF.

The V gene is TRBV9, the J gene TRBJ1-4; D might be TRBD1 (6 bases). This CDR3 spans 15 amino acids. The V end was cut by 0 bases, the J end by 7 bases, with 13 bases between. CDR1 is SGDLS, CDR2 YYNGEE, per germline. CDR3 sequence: CASSVEGGISEKLFF. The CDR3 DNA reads TGTGCCAGCAGCGTAGAAGGGGGTATCAGTGAAAAACTGTTTTTT.